This TCR beta chain stems from a study of PD-1 blockade in mismatch repair-deficient tumors. The study, taken as a whole, reports: After pembrolizumab, tumor-resident clones rose rapidly, then generally contracted before radiologic responses.

The method was immunoSEQ multiplex PCR; TCRdb's version includes in-frame clones alone and lacks a portion of them. The sample holds about 68,000 clones, around 80% seen once. PCR or immunohistochemistry showed mismatch repair deficiency in every enrolled patient. This clone is a singleton in its sample. Its target is unknown. There are 13 residues in the CDR3. Germline lookup yields CDR1 MNHNS and CDR2 SASEGT. The V end was cut by 1 base, the J end by 2 bases, with 6 bases between. V is TRBV6-1 and J is TRBJ2-7; D is uncertain. Specimen: peripheral blood, collected 2 weeks after starting pembrolizumab. The receptor was isolated from an adult with mismatch repair-deficient cancer. The CDR3 DNA reads TGTGCCAGCAGTGAAGGGAGAGCCTACGAGCAGTACTTC. Translation: CASSEGRAYEQYF.